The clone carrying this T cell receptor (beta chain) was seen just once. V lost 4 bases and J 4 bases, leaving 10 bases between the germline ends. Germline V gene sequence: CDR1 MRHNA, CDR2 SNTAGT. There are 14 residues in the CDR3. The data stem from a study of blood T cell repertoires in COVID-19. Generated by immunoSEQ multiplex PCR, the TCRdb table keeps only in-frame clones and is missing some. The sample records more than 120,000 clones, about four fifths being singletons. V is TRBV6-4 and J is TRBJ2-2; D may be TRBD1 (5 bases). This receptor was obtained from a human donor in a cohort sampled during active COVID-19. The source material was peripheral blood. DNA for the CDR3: TGTGCCAGCAGTGCCAGGGTGGGCACCGGGGAGCTGTTTTTT. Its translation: CASSARVGTGELFF.